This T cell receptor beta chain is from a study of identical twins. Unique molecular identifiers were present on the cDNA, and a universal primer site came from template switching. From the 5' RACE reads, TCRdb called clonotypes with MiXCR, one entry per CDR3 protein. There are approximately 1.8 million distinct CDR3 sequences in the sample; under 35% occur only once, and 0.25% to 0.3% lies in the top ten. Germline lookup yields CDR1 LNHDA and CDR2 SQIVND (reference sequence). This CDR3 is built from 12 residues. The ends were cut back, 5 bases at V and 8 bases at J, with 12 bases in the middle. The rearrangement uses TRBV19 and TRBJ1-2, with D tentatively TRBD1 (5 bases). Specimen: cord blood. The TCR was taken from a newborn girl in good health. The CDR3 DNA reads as TGTGCCAGTAGTGTCGGGACGGGCGGCTACACCTTC. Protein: CASSVGTGGYTF.